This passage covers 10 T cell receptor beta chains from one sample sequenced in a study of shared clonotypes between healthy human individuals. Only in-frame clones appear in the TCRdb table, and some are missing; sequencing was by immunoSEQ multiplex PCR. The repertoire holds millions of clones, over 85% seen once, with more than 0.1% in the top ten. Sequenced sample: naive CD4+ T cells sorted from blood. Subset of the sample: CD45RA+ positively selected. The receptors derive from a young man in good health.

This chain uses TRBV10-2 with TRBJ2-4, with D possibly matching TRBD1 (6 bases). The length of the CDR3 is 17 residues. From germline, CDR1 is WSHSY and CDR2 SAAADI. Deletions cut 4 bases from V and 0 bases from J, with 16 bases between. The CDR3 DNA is TGCGCCAGCAGTGGGCCCCGGGACACTCTAGCCAAAAACATTCAGTACTTC. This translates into CASSGPRDTLAKNIQYF.

The CDR3 sequence is CASSGPRGAASSNQPQHF. The CDR3 DNA reads as TGTGCCAGCAGTGGCCCGAGGGGGGCCGCGAGCAGCAATCAGCCCCAGCATTTT. The chain uses TRBV6-1 and TRBJ1-5; perhaps TRBD1 as D (6 bases). Germline V lookup: CDR1 MNHNS, CDR2 SASEGT. The V end lost 4 bases, the J end lost 1 base, and 20 bases lay between the germline ends. CDR3 length: 18 amino acids.

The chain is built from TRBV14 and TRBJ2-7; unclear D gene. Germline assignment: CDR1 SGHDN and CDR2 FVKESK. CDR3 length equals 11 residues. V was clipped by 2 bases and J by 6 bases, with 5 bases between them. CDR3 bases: TGTGCCAGCAGCCAACGGCTCGAGCAGTACTTC. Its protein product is CASSQRLEQYF.

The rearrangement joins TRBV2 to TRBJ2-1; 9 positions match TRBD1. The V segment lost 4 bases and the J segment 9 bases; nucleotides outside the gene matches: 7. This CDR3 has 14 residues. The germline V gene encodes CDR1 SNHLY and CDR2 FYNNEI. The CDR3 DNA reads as TGTGCCAGCAGTGCCGGGACAGGGAATGGTGAGCAGTTCTTC. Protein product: CASSAGTGNGEQFF.

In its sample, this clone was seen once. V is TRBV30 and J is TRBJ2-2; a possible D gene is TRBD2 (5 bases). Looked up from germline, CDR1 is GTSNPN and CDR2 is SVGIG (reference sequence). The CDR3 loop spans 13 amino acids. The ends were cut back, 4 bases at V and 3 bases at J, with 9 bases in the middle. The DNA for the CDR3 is TGTGCCTGGACTAGCTCCCACACCGGGGAGCTGTTTTTT. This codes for CAWTSSHTGELFF.

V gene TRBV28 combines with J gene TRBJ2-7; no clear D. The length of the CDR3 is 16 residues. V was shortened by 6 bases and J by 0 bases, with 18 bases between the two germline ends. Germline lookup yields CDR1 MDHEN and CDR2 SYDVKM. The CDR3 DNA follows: TGTGCCAGCAGCTGGACCCCTTGGGAAGCCTCCTACGAGCAGTACTTC. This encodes CASSWTPWEASYEQYF.

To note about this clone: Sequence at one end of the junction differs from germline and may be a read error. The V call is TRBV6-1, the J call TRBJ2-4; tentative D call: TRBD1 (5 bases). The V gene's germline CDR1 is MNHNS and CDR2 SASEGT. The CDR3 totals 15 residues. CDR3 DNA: TGTGCCAGCCGTGACTGGGGCGCTTCCAAAAACATTCAGTACTTC. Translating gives CASRDWGASKNIQYF.

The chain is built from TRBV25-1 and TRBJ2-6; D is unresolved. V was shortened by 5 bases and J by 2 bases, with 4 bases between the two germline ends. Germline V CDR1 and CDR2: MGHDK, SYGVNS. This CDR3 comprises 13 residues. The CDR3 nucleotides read TGTGCCAGCAGTATTACTGGGGCCAACGTCCTGACTTTC. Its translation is CASSITGANVLTF.

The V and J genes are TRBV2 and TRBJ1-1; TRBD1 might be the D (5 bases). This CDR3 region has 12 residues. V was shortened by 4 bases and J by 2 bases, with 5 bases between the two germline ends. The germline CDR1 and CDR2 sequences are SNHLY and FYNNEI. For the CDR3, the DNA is TGTGCCAGCAGTGGGACAAACACTGAAGCTTTCTTT. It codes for CASSGTNTEAFF.

The CDR3 here is CAVGAGTLGNSPLHF. For the CDR3, the DNA is TGTGCCGTGGGTGCAGGGACCCTAGGGAATTCACCCCTCCACTTT. The rearrangement links TRBV28 to TRBJ1-6, with D tentatively TRBD1 (5 bases). In germline, CDR1 is MDHEN, CDR2 SYDVKM. Trimming stripped 11 bases from V and 7 bases from J, with 21 bases between. The CDR3 loop spans 15 amino acids.